This T cell receptor (beta chain) came from a study of blood T cell repertoires in COVID-19. Study context: COVID-19 samples, acute and convalescent, were from the United States, Italy and Spain. Nucleic acid was either cDNA or gDNA, and it came from T cells, B-cell-depleted T cells, or PBMCs.

Per the authors' pipeline: Amplified reference gene primers provided the basis for estimating nucleated cell counts. The data were produced by immunoSEQ multiplex PCR, yet TCRdb's version contains in-frame clones alone and is incomplete. The V and J calls and clone size come from that table; D and trimming were worked out from the DNA. The sample carries approximately 100,000 clones, more than 85% recorded once. The specimen sequenced was peripheral blood. The source is a human donor with acute or convalescent COVID-19. The donor label of this sample is uncertain.

The CDR3 DNA sequence: TGTGCCAGCACCCCCGACGGACAGGATCCTAATGAAAAACTGTTTTTT. It yields the protein CASTPDGQDPNEKLFF. The rearrangement uses TRBV28 and TRBJ1-4; 7 nucleotides align to TRBD1. V shed 7 bases, J shed 3 bases, and the junction held 11 bases outside the gene matches. This CDR3 spans 16 amino acids. Germline CDR1 reads MDHEN; CDR2 reads SYDVKM. The full variable domain, its missing parts supplied by reference TRBV28 and TRBJ1-4, is DVKVTQSSRYLVKRTGEKVFLECVQDMDHENMFWYRQDPGLGLRLIYFSYDVKMKEKGDIPEGYSVSREKKERFSLILESASTNQTSMYLCASTPDGQDPNEKLFFGSGTQLSVL.